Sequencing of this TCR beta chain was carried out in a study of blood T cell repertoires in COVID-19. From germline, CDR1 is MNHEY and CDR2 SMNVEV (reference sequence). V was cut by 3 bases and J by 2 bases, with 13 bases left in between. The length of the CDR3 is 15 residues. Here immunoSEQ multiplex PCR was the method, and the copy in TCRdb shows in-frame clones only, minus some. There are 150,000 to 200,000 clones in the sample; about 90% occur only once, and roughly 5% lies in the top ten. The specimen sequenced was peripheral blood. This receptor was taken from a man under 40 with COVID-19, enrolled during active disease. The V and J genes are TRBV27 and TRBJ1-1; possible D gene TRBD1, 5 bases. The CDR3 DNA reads TGTGCCAGCAGTTTCTTAGACAGAAGTAACACTGAAGCTTTCTTT. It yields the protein CASSFLDRSNTEAFF.